The rows below give T cell receptor beta chains drawn from one sample of a study of tumor-infiltrating lymphocytes in primary liver carcinoma. TCRdb ran MiXCR on the multiplex PCR reads and lists one entry per CDR3 protein. The sample records around 190,000 distinct CDR3 sequences, about 85% being singletons. The specimen sequenced was tumor tissue from primary liver carcinoma. Source of these receptors: a man aged 40-55 years with primary liver carcinoma and hepatitis B virus infection. The CDR3 runs from the conserved cysteine through the conserved F or W.

J: TRBJ2-7
V: TRBV12-3/TRBV12-4
length: 12
CDR3: CTSSLEHYEQYF

J: TRBJ2-7
V: TRBV11-2
length: 15
CDR3: CASSLSAGSSYEHYF

J: TRBJ2-7
V: TRBV11-2
length: 14
CDR3: CASSSNRKSYEQCF

J: TRBJ1-4
V: TRBV6-6
length: 17
CDR3: CTSRYSDPEGTNEKLFF

J: TRBJ2-5
V: TRBV28
length: 17
CDR3: CASSSQPRGAHGETQYF

J: TRBJ1-2
V: TRBV30
length: 15
CDR3: CARPVWTGSVDGYTF

J: TRBJ2-5
V: TRBV6-6
length: 12
CDR3: CARSPVAETQYF

J: TRBJ1-1
V: TRBV6-1
length: 13
CDR3: CAIPRTGGTEAFF

J: TRBJ2-1
V: TRBV12-5
length: 14
CDR3: CASGRDSVNNEQFF

J: TRBJ1-2
V: TRBV6-1
length: 13
CDR3: CANRETGIYGYTF

J: TRBJ2-7
V: TRBV11-1
length: 12
CDR3: CTSSWNFYEQYF

J: TRBJ2-1
V: TRBV6-1
length: 15
CDR3: CVSSEQQGAFNEQFF

J: TRBJ2-5
V: TRBV5-1
length: 18
CDR3: CASSLAQASGVLQETQYF

J: TRBJ1-1
V: TRBV10-1
length: 13
CDR3: CASSESGGTETFF

J: TRBJ2-1
V: TRBV29-1
length: 15
CDR3: CSVRLAGGFYDEQFF

J: TRBJ2-1
V: TRBV10-3
length: 15
CDR3: CAIRAGTSRTNEQFF

J: TRBJ2-7
V: TRBV29-1
length: 17
CDR3: CSIVGRFDGPPSYEQYF

J: TRBJ2-4
V: TRBV1
length: 15
CDR3: CTSSLRVLAKNIQYF

J: TRBJ2-1
V: TRBV6-1
length: 13
CDR3: CASSERKNNDQLF

J: TRBJ2-1
V: TRBV6-1
length: 16
CDR3: CAISPTTVGGGNEQFF

J: TRBJ2-2
V: TRBV10-2
length: 15
CDR3: CASSEPGRLTGELFF

J: TRBJ2-1
V: TRBV4-3
length: 17
CDR3: CAGSQLTGKLSYNEQFF

J: TRBJ2-4
V: TRBV11-1
length: 17
CDR3: CVSSLPGTSVIKNIQYF

J: TRBJ1-1
V: TRBV6-6
length: 17
CDR3: CASSYSSAEADIKEAFF

J: TRBJ1-6
V: TRBV28
length: 15
CDR3: CATRTIPSYNSPLHF

J: TRBJ2-7
V: TRBV6-2/TRBV6-3
length: 15
CDR3: CANSTPTRGGYELYF

J: TRBJ2-1
V: TRBV11-2
length: 17
CDR3: CASSLIGLASPYIEQFF

J: TRBJ2-1
V: TRBV4-3
length: 16
CDR3: CASSQDRTGFYNEESF

J: TRBJ1-2
V: TRBV29-1
length: 15
CDR3: CIVSGQGAGNYGYTF

J: TRBJ2-5
V: TRBV5-1
length: 13
CDR3: CARSYSRQETQYF

J: TRBJ2-7
V: TRBV4-1
length: 14
CDR3: CASSQLNQINEQYF

J: TRBJ2-2
V: TRBV4-1
length: 16
CDR3: CANSQDGGRWGGEMFF

J: TRBJ2-5
V: TRBV29-1
length: 12
CDR3: CSVMVRTETQYF

J: TRBJ1-3
V: TRBV5-6
length: 16
CDR3: CASSLEGQGSGTTIYF

J: TRBJ1-2
V: TRBV4-3
length: 16
CDR3: CASSQAGVGRNYGYTF

J: TRBJ2-2
V: TRBV5-1
length: 15
CDR3: CASSITGANTGELFF

J: TRBJ1-1
V: TRBV4-2
length: 14
CDR3: CASSTNQRGVEAFF

J: TRBJ2-3
V: TRBV6-1
length: 12
CDR3: CASKPSTGTQYF

J: TRBJ2-4
V: TRBV30
length: 15
CDR3: CARERPSEAKNIQYF

J: TRBJ1-2
V: TRBV6-5
length: 11
CDR3: CASTIGRGYTF

J: TRBJ2-3
V: TRBV5-4
length: 15
CDR3: CASSKGLAVTDAQYF

J: TRBJ2-1
V: TRBV29-1
length: 14
CDR3: CSGGGSRSYNEQFF

J: TRBJ2-5
V: TRBV29-1
length: 14
CDR3: CSIKDKASGETQYF